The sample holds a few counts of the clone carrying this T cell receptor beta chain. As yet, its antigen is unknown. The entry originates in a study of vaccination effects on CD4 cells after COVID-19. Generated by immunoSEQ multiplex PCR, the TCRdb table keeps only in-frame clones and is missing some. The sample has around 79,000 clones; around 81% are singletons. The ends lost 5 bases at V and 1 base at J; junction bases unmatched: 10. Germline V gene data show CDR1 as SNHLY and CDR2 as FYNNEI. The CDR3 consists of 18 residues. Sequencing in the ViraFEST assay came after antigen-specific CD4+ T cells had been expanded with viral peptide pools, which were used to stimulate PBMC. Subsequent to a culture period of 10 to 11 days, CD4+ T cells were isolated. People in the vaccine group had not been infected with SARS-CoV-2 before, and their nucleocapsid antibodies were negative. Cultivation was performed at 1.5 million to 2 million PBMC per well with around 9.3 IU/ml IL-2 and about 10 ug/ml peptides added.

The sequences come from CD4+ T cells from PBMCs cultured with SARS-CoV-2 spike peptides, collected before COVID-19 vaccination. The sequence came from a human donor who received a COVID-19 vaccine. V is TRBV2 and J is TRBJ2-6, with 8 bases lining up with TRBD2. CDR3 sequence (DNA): TGTGCCAGCAGTACCGGGCGGGGGGCGCGGTCTGGGGCCAACGTCCTGACTTTC. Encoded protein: CASSTGRGARSGANVLTF.